This passage covers 28 T cell receptor beta chains from one sample sequenced in a study of HIV-infected patients and healthy controls. Around 0.5 ug RNA was reverse transcribed with alpha and beta constant-region primers. Each of the alpha and beta chains got its own library through chain-specific third strand synthesis with indices. TCRdb re-called the 5' RACE reads through MiXCR, storing one row per CDR3 protein. The data contain around 16,000 distinct CDR3 sequences, under 9.5% of them singletons. Whole blood was used without fractionation, so all unsorted peripheral T cells were included. The specimen sequenced was blood. These TCRs come from an adult in good health.

This clonotype was seen many times. V and J are TRBV14 and TRBJ2-5, with no clear D. The CDR3 length is 16 residues. CDR1 is SGHDN and CDR2 is FVKESK in the germline V gene. V was clipped by 1 base and J by 3 bases, with 15 bases between them. The CDR3 spells CASSQGVGGNEETQYF. CDR3 DNA sequence: TGTGCCAGCAGCCAAGGAGTCGGCGGAAACGAAGAGACCCAGTACTTC.

At least ten counts were recorded for this clonotype. V usage is TRBV5-5 and J usage is TRBJ2-1; possibly TRBD1 for D (5 bases). Trimming pared 3 bases from V and 6 bases from J, leaving 19 bases between. CDR1 is SGHKS and CDR2 is YYEKEE in the germline V gene (reference sequence). CDR3 length: 16 amino acids. The CDR3 reads CASSSPPGWSLNEQFF. CDR3 bases: TGTGCCAGCAGCTCCCCGCCAGGGTGGTCTCTCAATGAGCAGTTCTTC.

This clonotype is labeled medium-sized. The CDR3 sequence: CASLLTGYGYTF. As DNA, the CDR3 is TGTGCCAGCCTCCTGACAGGGTATGGCTACACCTTC. The V and J genes are TRBV28 and TRBJ1-2, with 7 bases identical to TRBD1. CDR3 length: 12 amino acids. Germline-derived CDR1 and CDR2 are MDHEN and SYDVKM. The V segment lost 8 bases and the J segment 5 bases; nucleotides outside the gene matches: 5.

This clonotype is medium-sized by share. The chain joins TRBV20-1 to TRBJ1-5; TRBD1 is a possible D gene (6 bases). With 0 bases removed from V and 5 bases from J, the gap between germline ends came to 17 bases. The length of the CDR3 is 16 residues. Germline V CDR1 and CDR2: DFQATT, SNEGSKA (reference sequence). The CDR3 DNA sequence: TGCAGTGCTAGAGATCGCAGGGGCGCCCCTTATCAGCCCCAGCATTTT. Protein sequence: CSARDRRGAPYQPQHF.

This clonotype is medium-sized (0.01 to 0.1%) in the sample. The genes are TRBV20-1 and TRBJ2-3; no firm D call. V lost 0 bases and J 5 bases, leaving 18 bases between the germline ends. The CDR3 spans 16 residues. CDR1 and CDR2 from the germline V gene are DFQATT and SNEGSKA (reference sequence). This CDR3 reads CSARDQASLLKDTQYF. CDR3 nucleotides: TGCAGTGCTAGAGATCAGGCTAGTCTCTTGAAAGATACGCAGTATTTT.

The rearrangement joins TRBV6-2 or TRBV6-3 to TRBJ2-7; 9 nucleotides agree with TRBD1. Germline V lookup: CDR1 MNHEY, CDR2 SVGEGT. Trimming took 2 bases from V and 5 from J; bases not matched to a gene: 7. This CDR3 comprises 15 residues. CDR3 amino acids: CASSYVRTGVDEQYF. The CDR3 DNA sequence: TGTGCCAGCAGTTACGTACGGACAGGGGTAGACGAGCAGTACTTC.

Relative to its sample, this clonotype is medium-sized. The rearrangement joins TRBV20-1 to TRBJ1-1, with unresolved D. Germline CDR1 is DFQATT and CDR2 is SNEGSKA (reference sequence). This CDR3 region has 16 residues. The V and J ends lost 1 base and 4 bases respectively, with 19 bases between them. This CDR3 is CSARGRDAPSGTEAFF. In nucleotides, the CDR3 is TGCAGTGCTAGAGGCCGGGATGCCCCATCCGGCACTGAAGCTTTCTTT.

This clonotype was recorded many times. The chain links TRBV30 to TRBJ1-2, with D unresolved. The CDR3 totals 12 residues. Germline V lookup: CDR1 GTSNPN, CDR2 SVGIG (reference sequence). V was cut by 2 bases and J by 5 bases, with 9 bases left in between. The CDR3 here is CAWSQTEYGYTF. In nucleotides, the CDR3 is TGTGCCTGGAGTCAAACGGAGTATGGCTACACCTTC.

This chain links TRBV20-1 with TRBJ2-4; no clear D gene. The V gene's germline CDR1 is DFQATT and CDR2 SNEGSKA (reference sequence). The CDR3 runs 14 residues. Trimming left V 4 bases short and J 1 base short, with 11 bases between. CDR3 sequence reads: CSAKMRSAKNIQYF. In nucleotides, the CDR3 is TGCAGTGCTAAGATGAGGTCGGCCAAAAACATTCAGTACTTC.

This clonotype has at least ten counts. This chain connects TRBV10-3 to TRBJ1-1; D gene unclear. V dropped 6 bases and J dropped 1 base, with 9 bases sitting between them. CDR3 length: 13 residues. Germline V gives CDR1 ENHRY, CDR2 SYGVKD. CDR3 in amino acids: CAIRSGENTEAFF. CDR3 DNA: TGTGCCATCAGGTCAGGCGAGAACACTGAAGCTTTCTTT.

This clonotype was recorded at least ten times. This chain joins TRBV6-1 and TRBJ2-1; no clear D gene. V was cut by 4 bases and J by 6 bases, with 10 bases left in between. The CDR3 is 13 residues long. Germline CDR1 and CDR2: MNHNS and SASEGT. The CDR3 protein is CASSVTEFNEQFF. In nucleotides, the CDR3 is TGTGCCAGCAGTGTAACAGAATTCAATGAGCAGTTCTTC.

This clonotype was counted at least ten times. V usage is TRBV14 and J usage is TRBJ2-7, with D tentatively TRBD2 (5 bases). The V end was cut by 4 bases, the J end by 6 bases, with 10 bases between. Germline CDR1 is SGHDN and CDR2 is FVKESK. The CDR3 extends over 12 amino acids. The CDR3 sequence: CASSLYRGEQYV. CDR3 nucleotides: TGTGCCAGCAGCCTCTACCGGGGCGAGCAGTACGTC.

By share, this clonotype ranks as medium-sized (0.01 to 0.1%). J is TRBJ2-5 and V is TRBV29-1; D is unresolved. The CDR3 extends over 13 amino acids. V lost 4 bases and J lost 5, with 14 bases in between. From germline, CDR1 is SQVTM and CDR2 ANQGSEA. CDR3: CSVGSSTRETQYF. Here the CDR3 DNA reads TGCAGCGTTGGCTCCAGTACGAGGGAGACCCAGTACTTC.

This clonotype appeared many times. This chain connects TRBV29-1 to TRBJ2-6; 10 bases fit TRBD2. The trim removed 1 base at V and 8 bases at J, leaving 5 bases unmatched. CDR1 is SQVTM, CDR2 ANQGSEA, per germline. The CDR3 length is 15 residues. The CDR3 region has the DNA TGCAGCGTTGAAGCTAGCGGGAGCGGACCCAACGTCCTGACTTTC. Residues: CSVEASGSGPNVLTF.

There are many counts of this clonotype. The chain combines TRBV11-2 with TRBJ2-5; D possibly corresponds to TRBD1 (6 bases). The length of the CDR3 is 14 residues. Trimming left V 5 bases short and J 4 bases short, with 14 bases between. Germline V gives CDR1 SGHAT, CDR2 FQNNGV. CDR3 region: CASSQTGPAETQYF. Written as DNA, the CDR3 is TGTGCCAGCAGCCAGACAGGCCCAGCAGAGACCCAGTACTTC.

This clonotype came up many times. The chain recombines TRBV13 with TRBJ2-1, with D unclear. This CDR3 region has 14 residues. Germline CDR1 and CDR2: PRHDT and FYEKMQ (reference sequence). V lost 4 bases and J lost 6, with 13 bases in between. CDR3: CASSSGPYSNEQFF. CDR3 bases: TGTGCCAGCAGCTCCGGGCCCTACTCCAATGAGCAGTTCTTC.

This clonotype was found many times. The genes are TRBV10-1 and TRBJ2-5, with D possibly TRBD2 on 6 matching bases. With 7 bases removed from V and 4 bases from J, the gap between germline ends came to 31 bases. CDR1 WNHNN and CDR2 SYGVQD come from the germline V gene (reference sequence). This CDR3 region has 19 residues. In nucleotides, the CDR3 is TGCGCCAGCACCAGGAAGGGGAAGCCGGGGTTAAGGGAGGCAGAGACCCAGTACTTC. Translated, it gives CASTRKGKPGLREAETQYF.

On this clonotype: A much larger clone differs from this one at a single base, so this may be a read error. This sequence joins TRBV4-1 and TRBJ2-6; TRBD1 is a possible D gene (5 bases). This CDR3 comprises 14 residues. The germline gives CDR1 MGHRA, CDR2 YSYEKL. DNA of the CDR3: TGCGCCAGCAGCCAAGTATCTGGGGCCAACGCCCTGACTTTC. Translating gives CASSQVSGANALTF.

Ten or more counts support this clonotype. The chain carries TRBV6-5 and TRBJ1-5; 7 nucleotides agree with TRBD1. The trim removed 4 bases at V and 4 bases at J, leaving 16 bases unmatched. CDR3 length: 18 amino acids. In germline, CDR1 is MNHEY, CDR2 SVGAGI. The CDR3 sequence is CASSFLPPWTGGNQPQHF. For the CDR3, the DNA is TGTGCCAGCAGTTTTCTCCCCCCATGGACAGGAGGTAATCAGCCCCAGCATTTT.

This clonotype occurred many times. The chain employs TRBV20-1 and TRBJ1-2; D is possibly TRBD1 (5 bases). Per the germline V gene, CDR1 is DFQATT and CDR2 is SNEGSKA (reference sequence). This CDR3 region has 13 residues. The V end lost 1 base, the J end lost 3 bases, and 9 bases lay between the germline ends. CDR3 DNA: TGCAGTGCTAGAGGCAGGGAGGACTATGGCTACACCTTC. The encoded protein is CSARGREDYGYTF.

This clonotype is labeled as medium-sized. The chain couples TRBV10-2 to TRBJ2-7, with a tentative D call TRBD2 (5 bases). This CDR3 is built from 15 residues. Trimming shortened V by 2 bases and J by 6 bases, and 17 bases separated the two germline ends. CDR1 is WSHSY and CDR2 is SAAADI in the germline V gene. The CDR3 nucleotides are TGCGCCAGCAGTGAGACTGGACTCCTACGGGCCGAGCAGTACTTC. It yields the protein CASSETGLLRAEQYF.

This clonotype was counted ten times or more. The chain has TRBV6-6 and TRBJ2-7, with 15 bases matching TRBD2. The CDR3 is 16 residues long. With 7 bases clipped from V and 5 bases from J, the junction kept 9 bases outside the gene matches. CDR1 is MNHNY, CDR2 SVGAGI, per germline (reference sequence). In DNA form, the CDR3 reads TGTGCCAGCACCAACCGAGGGACTAGCGGGAGGAACGAGCAGTACGTC. It yields the protein CASTNRGTSGRNEQYV.

This chain joins TRBV28 and TRBJ1-1; D is unclear. Germline assignment: CDR1 MDHEN and CDR2 SYDVKM. The V end was cut by 8 bases, the J end by 0 bases, with 10 bases between. The CDR3 is made up of 13 amino acids. The CDR3 coding sequence is TGTGCCAGCGTGGATTCCATGAACACTGAAGCTTTCTTT. Protein: CASVDSMNTEAFF.

This clonotype was observed at least ten times. V gene TRBV20-1 combines with J gene TRBJ2-3; 12 bases match TRBD2. With 5 bases clipped from V and 0 bases from J, the junction kept 12 bases outside the gene matches. The CDR3 loop spans 18 amino acids. CDR1 is DFQATT, CDR2 SNEGSKA, per germline (reference sequence). CDR3 sequence (DNA): TGCAGTGCTCGCGGAGAGCTGACTAGCGGGAGTAGCACAGATACGCAGTATTTT. Amino acid sequence: CSARGELTSGSSTDTQYF.

The chain's CDR3 is CASSEIGGYNEQFF. CDR3 nucleotides: TGTGCCAGCAGTGAGATAGGGGGTTACAATGAGCAGTTCTTC. The chain employs TRBV2 and TRBJ2-1; tentative D call: TRBD1 (6 bases). Germline lookup yields CDR1 SNHLY and CDR2 FYNNEI. CDR3 length: 14 amino acids. Trimming pared 3 bases from V and 4 bases from J, leaving 10 bases between.

By its share, this clonotype is medium-sized. The chain couples TRBV11-1 to TRBJ2-3; D is possibly TRBD1 (5 bases). CDR3 size: 12 residues. Trimming took 4 bases from V and 5 from J, leaving 7 bases between them. The germline CDR1 and CDR2 sequences are SGHAT and FQDESV (reference sequence). The CDR3 is CASSSTEDTQYF. In nucleotides, the CDR3 is TGTGCCAGCAGCTCGACAGAAGATACGCAGTATTTT.

This clonotype was counted at least ten times. The chain is built from TRBV6-1 and TRBJ2-3; 10 positions agree with TRBD1. Germline lookup yields CDR1 MNHNS and CDR2 SASEGT. The CDR3 has 15 amino acids. The trim removed 4 bases at V and 7 bases at J, leaving 8 bases unmatched. This chain's CDR3 is CASSARDRGRYTQYF. As DNA, the CDR3 is TGTGCCAGCAGTGCCCGGGACAGGGGTCGCTATACGCAGTATTTT.

In its sample, this clonotype was seen many times. The chain employs TRBV7-2 and TRBJ1-4, with a tentative D call TRBD1 (6 bases). The germline CDR1 and CDR2 sequences are SGHTA and FQGNSA. Trimming took 5 bases from V and 8 from J, leaving 18 bases between them. The CDR3 is made up of 15 amino acids. CDR3: CASSRAYRVQEKLFF. DNA for the CDR3: TGTGCCAGCAGCCGGGCCTACAGGGTGCAGGAAAAACTGTTTTTT.